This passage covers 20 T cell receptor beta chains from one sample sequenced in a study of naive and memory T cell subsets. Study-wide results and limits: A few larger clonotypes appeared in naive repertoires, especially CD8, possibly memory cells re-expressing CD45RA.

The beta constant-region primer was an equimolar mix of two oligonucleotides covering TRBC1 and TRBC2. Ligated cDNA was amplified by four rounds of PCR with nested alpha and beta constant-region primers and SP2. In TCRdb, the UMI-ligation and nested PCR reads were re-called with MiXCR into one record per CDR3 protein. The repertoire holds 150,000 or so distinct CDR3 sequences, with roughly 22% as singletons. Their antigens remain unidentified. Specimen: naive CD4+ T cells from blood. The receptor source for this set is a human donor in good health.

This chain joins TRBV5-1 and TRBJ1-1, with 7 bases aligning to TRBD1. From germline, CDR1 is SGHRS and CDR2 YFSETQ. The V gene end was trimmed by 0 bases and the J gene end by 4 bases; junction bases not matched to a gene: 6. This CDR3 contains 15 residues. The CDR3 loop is CASSLAPDRATEAFF. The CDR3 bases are TGCGCCAGCAGCTTGGCCCCCGACAGGGCCACTGAAGCTTTCTTT.

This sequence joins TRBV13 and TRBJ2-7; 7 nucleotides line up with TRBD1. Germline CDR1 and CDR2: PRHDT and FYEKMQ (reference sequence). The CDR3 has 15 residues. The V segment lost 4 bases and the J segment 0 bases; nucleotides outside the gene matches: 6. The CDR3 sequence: CASSSRDRFSYEQYF. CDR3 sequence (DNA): TGTGCCAGCAGCTCCAGGGACAGATTCTCCTACGAGCAGTACTTC.

The CDR3: CATSILAGNTGELFF. Here the CDR3 DNA reads TGTGCCACCAGCATCCTGGCGGGAAACACCGGGGAGCTGTTTTTT. The gene calls are TRBV15 and TRBJ2-2, with D possibly matching TRBD2 (6 bases). V was cut by 4 bases and J by 2 bases, with 11 bases left in between. CDR3 length equals 15 residues. The germline V gene has CDR1 LNHNV and CDR2 YYDKDF (reference sequence).

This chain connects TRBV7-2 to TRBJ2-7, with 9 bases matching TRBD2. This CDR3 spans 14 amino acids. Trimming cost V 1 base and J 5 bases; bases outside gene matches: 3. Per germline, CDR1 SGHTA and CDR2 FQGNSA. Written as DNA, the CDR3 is TGTGCCAGCAGCTTAGAGGGACTAGCTCACGAGCAGTACTTC. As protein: CASSLEGLAHEQYF.

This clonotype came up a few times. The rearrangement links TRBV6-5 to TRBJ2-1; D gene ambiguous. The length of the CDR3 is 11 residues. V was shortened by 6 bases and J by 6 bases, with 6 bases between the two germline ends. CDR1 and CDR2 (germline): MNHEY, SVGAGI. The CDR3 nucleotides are TGTGCCAGCAGGTACACCAATGAGCAGTTCTTC. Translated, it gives CASRYTNEQFF.

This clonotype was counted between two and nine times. CDR3 protein: CATSMLQGSVSQHF. The CDR3 nucleotides read TGTGCCACCAGCATGTTGCAGGGATCCGTGTCCCAGCATTTT. The rearrangement links TRBV15 to TRBJ1-5; weak D call: TRBD1 (5 bases). V was clipped by 4 bases and J by 11 bases, with 18 bases between them. Germline lookup yields CDR1 LNHNV and CDR2 YYDKDF (reference sequence). There are 14 residues in the CDR3.

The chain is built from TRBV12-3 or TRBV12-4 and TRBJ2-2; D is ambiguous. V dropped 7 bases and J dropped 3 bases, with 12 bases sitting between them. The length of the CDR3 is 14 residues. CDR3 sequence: CASTLRTYTGELFF. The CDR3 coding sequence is TGTGCCAGCACCCTAAGGACCTACACCGGGGAGCTGTTTTTT.

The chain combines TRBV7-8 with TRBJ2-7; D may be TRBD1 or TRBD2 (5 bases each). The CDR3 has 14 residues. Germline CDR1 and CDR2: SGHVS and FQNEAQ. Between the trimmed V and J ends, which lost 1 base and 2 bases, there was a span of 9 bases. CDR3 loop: CASSLELGAYEQYF. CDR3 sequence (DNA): TGTGCCAGCAGCTTAGAGTTGGGGGCCTACGAGCAGTACTTC.

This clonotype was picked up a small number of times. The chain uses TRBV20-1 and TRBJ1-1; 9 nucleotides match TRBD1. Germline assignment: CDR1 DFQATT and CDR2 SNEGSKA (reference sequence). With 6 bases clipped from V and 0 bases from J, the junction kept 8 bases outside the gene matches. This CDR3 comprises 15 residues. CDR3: CSARRTGVLNTEAFF. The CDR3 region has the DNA TGCAGTGCCCGGAGGACAGGGGTGTTGAACACTGAAGCTTTCTTT.

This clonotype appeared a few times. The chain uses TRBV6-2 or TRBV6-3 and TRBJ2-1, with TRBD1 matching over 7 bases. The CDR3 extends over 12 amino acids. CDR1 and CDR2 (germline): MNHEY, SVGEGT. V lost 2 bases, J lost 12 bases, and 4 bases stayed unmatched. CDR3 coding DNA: TGTGCCAGCAGTTACGCTCCAGGGGGGCAGTTCTTC. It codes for CASSYAPGGQFF.

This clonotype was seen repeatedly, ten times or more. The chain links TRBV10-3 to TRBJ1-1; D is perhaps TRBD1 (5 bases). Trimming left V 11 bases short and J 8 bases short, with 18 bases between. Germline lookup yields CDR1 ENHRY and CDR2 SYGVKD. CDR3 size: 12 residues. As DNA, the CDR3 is TGTGCCCACGGCAGGGTGGCTGAGGAAGCTTTCTTT. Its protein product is CAHGRVAEEAFF.

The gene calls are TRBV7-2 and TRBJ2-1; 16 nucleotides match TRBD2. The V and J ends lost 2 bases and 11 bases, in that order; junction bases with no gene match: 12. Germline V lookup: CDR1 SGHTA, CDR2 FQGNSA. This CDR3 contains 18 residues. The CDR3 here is CASSLKGGGTSGRAQQFF. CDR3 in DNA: TGTGCCAGCAGCTTAAAAGGGGGGGGGACTAGCGGGAGGGCCCAGCAGTTCTTC.

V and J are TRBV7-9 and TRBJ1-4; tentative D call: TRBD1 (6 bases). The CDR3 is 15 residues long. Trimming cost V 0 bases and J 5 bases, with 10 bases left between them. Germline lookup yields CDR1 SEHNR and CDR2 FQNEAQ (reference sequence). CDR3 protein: CASSLAGGANEKLFF. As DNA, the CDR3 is TGTGCCAGCAGCTTAGCCGGGGGGGCAAATGAAAAACTGTTTTTT.

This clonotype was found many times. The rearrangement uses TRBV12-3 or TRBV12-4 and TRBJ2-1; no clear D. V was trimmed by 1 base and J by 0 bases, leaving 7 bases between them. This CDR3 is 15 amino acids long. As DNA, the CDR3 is TGTGCCAGCAGTTTAGGCAGATCCTCCTACAATGAGCAGTTCTTC. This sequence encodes CASSLGRSSYNEQFF.

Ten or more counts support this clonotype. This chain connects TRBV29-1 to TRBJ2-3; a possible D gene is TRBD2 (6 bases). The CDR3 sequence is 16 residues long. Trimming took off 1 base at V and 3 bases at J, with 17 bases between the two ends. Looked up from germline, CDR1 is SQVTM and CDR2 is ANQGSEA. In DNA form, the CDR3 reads TGCAGCGTTGAAGGTCGTGGCGGGATTGGGACAGATACGCAGTATTTT. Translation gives CSVEGRGGIGTDTQYF.

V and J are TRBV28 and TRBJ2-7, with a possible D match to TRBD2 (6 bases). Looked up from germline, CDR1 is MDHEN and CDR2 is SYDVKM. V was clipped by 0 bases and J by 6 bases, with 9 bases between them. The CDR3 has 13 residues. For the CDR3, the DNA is TGTGCCAGCAGTTTATGGGAGGGATCCGAGCAGTACTTC. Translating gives CASSLWEGSEQYF.

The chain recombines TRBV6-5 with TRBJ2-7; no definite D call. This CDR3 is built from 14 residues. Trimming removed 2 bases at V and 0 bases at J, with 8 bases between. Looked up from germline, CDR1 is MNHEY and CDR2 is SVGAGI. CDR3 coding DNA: TGTGCCAGCAGTTACGGTGGGAACTCCTACGAGCAGTACTTC. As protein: CASSYGGNSYEQYF.

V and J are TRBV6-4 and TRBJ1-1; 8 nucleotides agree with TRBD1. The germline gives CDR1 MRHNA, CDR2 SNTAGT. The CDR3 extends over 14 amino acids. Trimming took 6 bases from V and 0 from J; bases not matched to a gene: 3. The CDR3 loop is CASRRGQVNTEAFF. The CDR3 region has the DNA TGTGCCAGCAGGCGGGGACAGGTGAACACTGAAGCTTTCTTT.

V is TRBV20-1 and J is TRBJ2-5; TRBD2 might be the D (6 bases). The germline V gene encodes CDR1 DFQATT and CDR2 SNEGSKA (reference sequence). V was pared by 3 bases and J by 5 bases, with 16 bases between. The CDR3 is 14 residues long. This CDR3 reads CSARRRGSGETQYF. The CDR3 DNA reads TGCAGTGCTAGGCGGCGGGGCAGCGGGGAGACCCAGTACTTC.

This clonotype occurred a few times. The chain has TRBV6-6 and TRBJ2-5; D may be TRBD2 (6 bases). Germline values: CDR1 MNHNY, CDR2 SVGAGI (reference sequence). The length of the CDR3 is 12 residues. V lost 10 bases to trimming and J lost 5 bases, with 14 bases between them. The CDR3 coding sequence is TGTGCCATAGGGCGGGACGAGGAGACCCAGTACTTC. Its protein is CAIGRDEETQYF.